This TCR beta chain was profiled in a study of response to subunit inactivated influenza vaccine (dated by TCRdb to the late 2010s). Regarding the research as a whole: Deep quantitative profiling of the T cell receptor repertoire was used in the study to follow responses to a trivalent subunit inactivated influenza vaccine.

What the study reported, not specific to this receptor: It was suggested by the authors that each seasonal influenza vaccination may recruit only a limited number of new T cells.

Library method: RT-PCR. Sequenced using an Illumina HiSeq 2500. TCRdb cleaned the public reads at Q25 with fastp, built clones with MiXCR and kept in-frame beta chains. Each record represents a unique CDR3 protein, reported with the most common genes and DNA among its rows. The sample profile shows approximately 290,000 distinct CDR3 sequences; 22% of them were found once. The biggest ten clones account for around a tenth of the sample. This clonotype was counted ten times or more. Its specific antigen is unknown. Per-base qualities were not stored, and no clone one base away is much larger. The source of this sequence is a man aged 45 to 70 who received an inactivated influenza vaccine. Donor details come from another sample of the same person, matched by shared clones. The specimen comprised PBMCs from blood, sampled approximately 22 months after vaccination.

CDR3 reads: CASSFTGARNQPQHF. Read as DNA, the sequence is TGTGCCAGCAGCTTCACAGGGGCGAGGAATCAGCCCCAGCATTTT. The sequence joins TRBV5-8 to TRBJ1-5, with 7 central nucleotides matching TRBD1. Germline trimming amounts to 2 bases on V and 4 bases on J, with 6 as the count of junction bases outside the gene matches. CDR1 and CDR2, looked up from the germline V gene, are SGHTS and YDEGEE. The CDR3 covers 15 residues, taking in both the cysteine and the phenylalanine. Kept here is only the CDR3 DNA, which spans 45 bases and is read in frame from base 1.